What follows are 5 T cell receptor beta chains derived from one specimen sequenced in a study of blood T cell repertoires in COVID-19. This table comes from immunoSEQ multiplex PCR, and its TCRdb copy is limited to in-frame clones, with some not included. Among roughly 70,000 clones listed, more than 80% were seen once. The sample was peripheral blood. All receptors derive from a woman older than 75 with active COVID-19.

The rearrangement uses TRBV7-7 and TRBJ2-2; TRBD2 matches 8 bases. Germline CDR1 and CDR2: SSHAT and FNYEAQ (reference sequence). This CDR3 has 15 amino acids. The ends lost 5 bases at V and 2 bases at J; junction bases unmatched: 4. The DNA for the CDR3 is TGTGCCAGCAGCCCAAGCGGGAGAAACACCGGGGAGCTGTTTTTT. Its translation: CASSPSGRNTGELFF. Variable domain in full (rest from reference TRBV7-7 and TRBJ2-2): GAGVSQSPRYKVTKRGQDVTLRCDPISSHATLYWYQQALGQGPEFLTYFNYEAQPDKSGLPSDRFSAERPEGSISTLTIQRTEQRDSAMYRCASSPSGRNTGELFFGEGSRLTVL.

The CDR3 here is CTSSLNLGTRHFTDTQYF. CDR3 in DNA: TGCACCAGCAGCCTGAACCTGGGGACTAGACACTTCACAGATACGCAGTATTTT. The chain employs TRBV1 and TRBJ2-3; the listed D gene, TRBD2, was not tested against the DNA. TRBV1 is noted as a pseudogene. This CDR3 is built from 18 residues.

V gene TRBV18 combines with J gene TRBJ1-5, with D possibly TRBD1 on 6 matching bases. This CDR3 has 16 residues. CDR1 KGHSH and CDR2 LQKENI come from the germline V gene. Trimming removed 3 bases from V and 3 bases from J, with 15 bases in between. This CDR3 reads CASSPGTRLFNQPQHF. In DNA, the CDR3 is TGTGCCAGCTCACCCGGGACACGGCTTTTCAATCAGCCCCAGCATTTT.

The chain couples TRBV7-3 to TRBJ2-1, with a weak D call TRBD2 (6 bases). Trimming pared 5 bases from V and 8 bases from J, leaving 19 bases between. CDR1 and CDR2 (germline): SGHTA, FQGTGA. This CDR3 comprises 15 residues. CDR3 sequence: CASSGRRAPVHEQFF. The CDR3 nucleotides read TGTGCCAGCAGCGGGAGGAGGGCCCCAGTTCATGAGCAGTTCTTC. Full variable domain (missing parts from reference TRBV7-3 and TRBJ2-1): GAGVSQTPSNKVTEKGKYVELRCDPISGHTALYWYRQSLGQGPEFLIYFQGTGAADDSGLPNDRFFAVRPEGSVSTLKIQRTERGDSAVYLCASSGRRAPVHEQFFGPGTRLTVL.

This sequence joins TRBV5-5 and TRBJ1-5, with D unclear. The germline gives CDR1 SGHKS, CDR2 YYEKEE (reference sequence). The V and J ends lost 2 bases and 2 bases respectively, with 14 bases between them. This CDR3 is 16 amino acids long. CDR3 protein: CASSLRGRVGNQPQHF. In DNA form, the CDR3 reads TGTGCCAGCAGCTTACGGGGAAGGGTCGGCAATCAGCCCCAGCATTTT.